This T cell receptor beta chain was sequenced during a study of spatial heterogeneity in lung cancer. Germline loops: CDR1 SGHVS, CDR2 FQNEAQ. The CDR3 spans 13 residues. V was cut by 6 bases and J by 6 bases, with 11 bases left in between. This clonotype was observed at least ten times. Its target is unknown. TCRdb recomputed calls from the 5' RACE reads with MiXCR, one row per CDR3 protein. The sample contains approximately 9,200 distinct CDR3 sequences, around 5% of which appear only once. Study observations and caveats: Within tumors, counts of expanded alpha and beta TCRs tracked tumor mutation counts.

Documented time point: sample taken at primary tumor resection. A total of under 80 untreated early-stage non-small cell lung cancer patients served as donors. Sequencing used lung tumor tissue, obtained at surgery. This receptor was taken from a female donor with early-stage non-small cell lung cancer. V is TRBV7-8 and J is TRBJ2-2; a possible D gene is TRBD1 (5 bases). CDR3: CASSPRVAGELFF. CDR3 sequence (DNA): TGTGCCAGCAGTCCCAGGGTAGCCGGGGAGCTGTTTTTT.